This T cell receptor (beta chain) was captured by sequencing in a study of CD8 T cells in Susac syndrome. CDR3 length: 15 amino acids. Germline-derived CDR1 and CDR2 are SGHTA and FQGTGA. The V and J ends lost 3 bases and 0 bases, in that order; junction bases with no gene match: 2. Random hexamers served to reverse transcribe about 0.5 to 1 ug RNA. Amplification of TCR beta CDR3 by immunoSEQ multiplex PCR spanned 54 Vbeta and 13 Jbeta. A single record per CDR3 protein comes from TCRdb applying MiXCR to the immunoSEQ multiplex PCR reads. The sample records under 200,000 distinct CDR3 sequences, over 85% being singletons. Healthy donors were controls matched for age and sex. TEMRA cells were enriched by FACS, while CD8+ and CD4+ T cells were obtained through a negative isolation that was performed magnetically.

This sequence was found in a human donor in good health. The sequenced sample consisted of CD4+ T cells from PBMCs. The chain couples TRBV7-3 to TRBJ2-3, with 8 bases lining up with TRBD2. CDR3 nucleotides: TGTGCCAGCAGCTTGAGCGGGGGAAGCACAGATACGCAGTATTTT. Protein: CASSLSGGSTDTQYF.